The 19 T cell receptor beta chains in this list originate from one sample, sequenced in a study of cytomegalovirus exposure and HLA in healthy donors. PCR amplification relied on 60 Vbeta primers (plus 13 Jbeta primers). The table came from immunoSEQ multiplex PCR; TCRdb's copy has only in-frame clones and leaves some out. The sample includes around 170,000 clones, 77% of them seen just once. Material: PBMCs. All receptors derive from a man aged 18-30 years in good health and CMV-seronegative.

The chain employs TRBV4-3 and TRBJ2-1; weak D call: TRBD2 (5 bases). Germline-derived CDR1 and CDR2 are LGHNA and YSLEER. The CDR3 has 17 amino acids. V was clipped by 4 bases and J by 10 bases, with 26 bases between them. Written as DNA, the CDR3 is TGCGCCAGCAGCCCTTTCGACGGGATTGGGGTGGTTAAGGAGCAGTTCTTC. Translating gives CASSPFDGIGVVKEQFF.

The gene calls are TRBV5-6 and TRBJ1-2; 9 bases match TRBD1. With V trimmed by 7 bases and J by 2 bases, 12 bases remained unmatched. Germline V gene sequence: CDR1 SGHDT, CDR2 YYEEEE. The CDR3 consists of 16 residues. The CDR3 loop reads CASGRPGTGRNYGYTF. DNA of the CDR3: TGTGCCAGCGGGCGTCCCGGGACAGGGAGGAACTATGGCTACACCTTC.

J is TRBJ1-2 and V is TRBV6-1; possible D gene TRBD1, 5 bases. The CDR3 spans 15 residues. V was pared by 5 bases and J by 4 bases, with 17 bases between. Germline CDR1 and CDR2: MNHNS and SASEGT. This CDR3 reads CASSSEGHGAYGYTF. The CDR3, as DNA: TGTGCCAGCAGTTCGGAGGGGCACGGAGCCTATGGCTACACCTTC.

The chain is built from TRBV5-1 and TRBJ1-2; the match to TRBD1 covers 12 bases. CDR3 length: 16 residues. Trimming cost V 4 bases and J 4 bases; bases outside gene matches: 8. Germline CDR1 and CDR2: SGHRS and YFSETQ. CDR3 region: CASSVGQGATTYGYTF. CDR3 coding DNA: TGCGCCAGCAGCGTGGGACAGGGGGCCACTACCTATGGCTACACCTTC. The full variable domain, its missing parts supplied by reference TRBV5-1 and TRBJ1-2, is KAGVTQTPRYLIKTRGQQVTLSCSPISGHRSVSWYQQTPGQGLQFLFEYFSETQRNKGNFPGRFSGRQFSNSRSEMNVSTLELGDSALYLCASSVGQGATTYGYTFGSGTRLTVV.

V and J are TRBV14 and TRBJ1-4, with D possibly TRBD1 on 5 matching bases. The CDR3 covers 13 residues. Germline V gives CDR1 SGHDN, CDR2 FVKESK. V lost 4 bases and J lost 6, with 9 bases in between. CDR3 in DNA: TGTGCCAGCAGCCGGGGCAGACATGAAAAACTGTTTTTT. Its protein product is CASSRGRHEKLFF.

The chain joins TRBV5-5 to TRBJ1-2; TRBD1 matches at 9 bases. The V segment lost 0 bases and the J segment 8 bases; nucleotides outside the gene matches: 8. The CDR3 length is 15 residues. Germline-derived CDR1 and CDR2 are SGHKS and YYEKEE (reference sequence). This CDR3 is CASSLEDRGFRGYTF. As DNA, the CDR3 is TGTGCCAGCAGCTTGGAGGACAGGGGATTTCGCGGCTACACCTTC.

V is TRBV19 and J is TRBJ1-1; D is perhaps TRBD1 (6 bases). Germline assignment: CDR1 LNHDA and CDR2 SQIVND (reference sequence). This CDR3 has 17 residues. The germline V and J ends were trimmed by 7 bases and 1 base, with 22 bases remaining between them. CDR3 loop: CASIARSGHKSNTEAFF. The CDR3 region has the DNA TGTGCCAGTATTGCCCGCTCGGGACACAAATCGAACACTGAAGCTTTCTTT.

The chain employs TRBV19 and TRBJ1-1, with a weak D call TRBD1 (5 bases). CDR3 size: 13 residues. V dropped 4 bases and J dropped 3 bases, with 9 bases sitting between them. Germline V gene sequence: CDR1 LNHDA, CDR2 SQIVND (reference sequence). The CDR3 loop is CASSNGADTEAFF. The CDR3 DNA reads as TGTGCCAGTAGTAATGGGGCGGACACTGAAGCTTTCTTT.

The gene calls are TRBV19 and TRBJ1-5, with D tentatively TRBD1 (6 bases). The CDR3 spans 17 residues. Germline V lookup: CDR1 LNHDA, CDR2 SQIVND (reference sequence). V lost 7 bases, J lost 0 bases, and 19 bases lay in between. The CDR3 DNA reads as TGTGCCAGTAAAGACAGGATCCCCTCGAATAGCAATCAGCCCCAGCATTTT. Amino acids: CASKDRIPSNSNQPQHF.

The V and J genes are TRBV25-1 and TRBJ1-1; D gene ambiguous. With 1 base removed from V and 9 bases from J, the gap between germline ends came to 6 bases. This CDR3 has 11 amino acids. Germline V gives CDR1 MGHDK, CDR2 SYGVNS. CDR3 bases: TGTGCCAGCAGTGAATCCAGGCAAGCTTTCTTT. As protein: CASSESRQAFF.

The rearrangement uses TRBV14 and TRBJ1-2; perhaps TRBD1 as D (5 bases). CDR3 size: 15 residues. Trimming pared 4 bases from V and 7 bases from J, leaving 19 bases between. CDR1 SGHDN and CDR2 FVKESK come from the germline V gene. CDR3 loop: CASSLHGSRGRGYTF. The CDR3 region has the DNA TGTGCCAGCAGCCTCCATGGGTCAAGGGGCCGTGGCTACACCTTC.

In this sample, this clone turned up once. The chain carries TRBV27 and TRBJ2-2, with a weak D call TRBD2 (5 bases). The CDR3 extends over 14 amino acids. The germline V and J ends were trimmed by 4 bases and 2 bases, with 8 bases remaining between them. Germline V gene lookup returns CDR1 MNHEY and CDR2 SMNVEV (reference sequence). The CDR3 DNA sequence: TGTGCCAGCAGTTCGACTACAAACACCGGGGAGCTGTTTTTT. This sequence encodes CASSSTTNTGELFF.

This rearrangement joins TRBV4-3 to TRBJ1-4, with 11 bases matching TRBD1. This CDR3 spans 20 amino acids. The germline gives CDR1 LGHNA, CDR2 YSLEER. V shed 2 bases and J 0 bases; nucleotides not matched to a gene: 11. The CDR3 DNA follows: TGCGCCAGCAGCCAATTCCCCGGGACAGGGGGTGTTACAACTAATGAAAAACTGTTTTTT. It codes for CASSQFPGTGGVTTNEKLFF.

The chain has TRBV18 and TRBJ1-3; D unresolved. This CDR3 region has 12 residues. Trimming left V 3 bases short and J 4 bases short, with 4 bases between. Germline V gives CDR1 KGHSH, CDR2 LQKENI. CDR3 DNA sequence: TGTGCCAGCTCACCCTCCGGAAACACCATATATTTT. This translates into CASSPSGNTIYF.

The gene calls are TRBV29-1 and TRBJ1-2, with 9 bases matching TRBD1. V shed 4 bases and J 4 bases; nucleotides not matched to a gene: 10. Germline V CDR1 and CDR2: SQVTM, ANQGSEA. This CDR3 comprises 15 residues. For the CDR3, the DNA is TGCAGCGTTGGAGGGTTGGGACAGGGTGGCTATGGCTACACCTTC. Translating it yields CSVGGLGQGGYGYTF.

The rearrangement links TRBV7-9 to TRBJ2-3; 11 bases line up with TRBD2. The CDR3 covers 18 residues. Germline lookup yields CDR1 SEHNR and CDR2 FQNEAQ (reference sequence). V gave up 2 bases and J gave up 6 bases; unmatched junction bases: 13. The CDR3 sequence is CASSLSGLAVLGHDTQYF. In DNA, the CDR3 is TGTGCCAGCAGCTTATCGGGACTAGCGGTCTTGGGCCACGATACGCAGTATTTT.

The V call is TRBV6-4, the J call TRBJ2-1, with 7 bases lining up with TRBD2. This CDR3 spans 15 amino acids. With V trimmed by 4 bases and J by 7 bases, 10 bases remained unmatched. CDR1 and CDR2 from the germline V gene are MRHNA and SNTAGT. The CDR3 DNA reads as TGTGCCAGCAGTGTGGTACTAGCGAGGTGGAATGAGCAGTTCTTC. Translating gives CASSVVLARWNEQFF.

The CDR3 bases are TGTGCCAGCAGCTTTACAGGGGCGGAAGATACGCAGTATTTT. Amino acids: CASSFTGAEDTQYF. The gene calls are TRBV11-2 and TRBJ2-3; 7 bases are a match to TRBD1. The CDR3 covers 14 residues. Germline V gene sequence: CDR1 SGHAT, CDR2 FQNNGV. The V segment lost 3 bases and the J segment 5 bases; nucleotides outside the gene matches: 5.

V usage is TRBV5-1 and J usage is TRBJ2-3; the match to TRBD1 covers 12 bases. Unmatched junction bases numbered 8, after V lost 4 bases and J lost 5 bases. The CDR3 consists of 16 residues. CDR1 and CDR2 (germline): SGHRS, YFSETQ. In nucleotides, the CDR3 is TGCGCCAGCAGCAAGGGGGACAGGGGGCGCAGAGATACGCAGTATTTT. It is translated as CASSKGDRGRRDTQYF.